This TCR beta chain was documented in a study of identical twins. Every donor was a healthy Caucasian. The CDR3 runs 15 residues. Per germline, CDR1 DFQATT and CDR2 SNEGSKA (reference sequence). Trimming took off 0 bases at V and 3 bases at J, with 14 bases between the two ends. Remarks on this clonotype: The antigen is not known.

Each CDR3 protein gets one entry after TCRdb re-called the 5' RACE reads with MiXCR. In the table there are 260,000 or so distinct CDR3 sequences, around 7.6% of which are singletons. Study-level results: For zero-insertion analyses, partial confounding could come from invariant MAIT and iNKT cells.

These data also formed part of another study, on yellow fever vaccine responses in identical twins. Per that study: A vaccine T cell response that seemed partly convergent and partly personalized was reported in twins.

The gene calls are TRBV20-1 and TRBJ1-2; D possibly corresponds to TRBD1 (5 bases). The TCR sequence derives from a woman aged 18-29 years in good health. The sequencing input was CD8+ T cells sorted from blood. CDR3 loop: CSARDVQGVDYGYTF. The CDR3 nucleotides are TGCAGTGCTAGAGATGTACAAGGGGTTGACTATGGCTACACCTTC.